This paragraph reports one T cell receptor (beta chain). Assay: immunoSEQ multiplex PCR; the TCRdb copy retains only in-frame clones and omits some. The repertoire holds fewer than 350,000 clones, with around 91% as singletons. The data stem from a study of blood T cell repertoires in COVID-19. The J segment lost 3 bases and the V segment lost 4 bases, leaving 26 bases of the junction unmatched. Germline CDR1 is SGHRS and CDR2 is YFSETQ. The CDR3 runs 22 residues. The J gene is TRBJ2-3, the V gene TRBV5-1, with 10 nucleotides matching TRBD2. Sequencing was done on a sample of PBMCs or T cells enriched from blood (not recorded which). The receptor was derived from a woman in her late teens or twenties with acute COVID-19. Here the CDR3 reads CASSVLLGSPLSSGSKTDTQYF. The DNA of the CDR3 is TGCGCCAGCAGCGTCCTGCTCGGCTCACCCCTCTCTAGCGGGAGTAAGACAGATACGCAGTATTTT.